This TCR beta chain was sequenced for a study of high-grade serous ovarian cancer treatment subgroups. Tumor samples were obtained before definitive surgery or chemotherapy. Clones were sequenced by immunoSEQ multiplex PCR, and TCRdb holds only the in-frame ones, with some missing. The sample shows 2,600 or so clones, around 77% of them seen only once. Per the germline V gene, CDR1 is SGHNT and CDR2 is YYREEE (reference sequence). V was cut by 4 bases and J by 0 bases, with 17 bases left in between. The CDR3 length is 16 residues. The sequence was obtained from a human donor with high-grade serous ovarian cancer. Material for sequencing was tumor tissue. The chain combines TRBV5-4 with TRBJ2-7; D may correspond to TRBD1 or TRBD2 (5 bases each). The CDR3 here is CASSGGTGISSYEQYF. In DNA, the CDR3 is TGTGCCAGCAGCGGGGGTACCGGGATTAGCTCCTACGAGCAGTACTTC.